The next 22 T cell receptor beta chains were all read from a single sample in a study of shared clonotypes between healthy human individuals. The naive CD8 population came from CD45RO-negative cells selected for CCR7, without terminally differentiated effector memory CD45RA+ cells. Sequencing was performed with immunoSEQ multiplex PCR; in TCRdb, only in-frame clones are kept and a portion is missing. The sample consists of about 2.1 million clones, just under 95% of them appearing once. Material: naive CD8+ T cells from PBMCs. Receptors were obtained from a man aged 18 to 30 in good health. Some clones in this sample may be carry-over from other donors' samples.

The chain joins TRBV2 to TRBJ2-7; D not certain. The CDR3 sequence is 15 residues long. Trimming shortened V by 6 bases and J by 0 bases, and 15 bases separated the two germline ends. Germline V CDR1 and CDR2: SNHLY, FYNNEI. The CDR3 protein is CASSYPVGSSYEQYF. CDR3 DNA sequence: TGTGCCAGCAGCTACCCGGTTGGAAGCTCCTACGAGCAGTACTTC. The complete variable domain, with remaining parts taken from reference TRBV2 and TRBJ2-7, reads EPEVTQTPSHQVTQMGQEVILRCVPISNHLYFYWYRQILGQKVEFLVSFYNNEISEKSEIFDDQFSVERPDGSNFTLKIRSTKLEDSAMYFCASSYPVGSSYEQYFGPGTRLTVT.

The chain uses TRBV7-9 and TRBJ2-1; 10 bases line up with TRBD2. From germline, CDR1 is SEHNR and CDR2 FQNEAQ (reference sequence). The CDR3 runs 16 residues. Losses at the gene ends were 4 bases for V and 3 bases for J; bases not matched to a gene: 6. This CDR3 is CASSSLSGRDYNEQFF. CDR3 nucleotides: TGTGCCAGCAGCTCCTTGAGCGGGAGGGACTACAATGAGCAGTTCTTC. The full variable domain, in which reference TRBV7-9 and TRBJ2-1 provide the parts outside the CDR3, is DTGVSQNPRHKITKRGQNVTFRCDPISEHNRLYWYRQTLGQGPEFLTYFQNEAQLEKSRLLSDRFSAERPKGSFSTLEIQRTEQGDSAMYLCASSSLSGRDYNEQFFGPGTRLTVL.

The CDR3 spells CASSRAGGPDEQYF. The CDR3 DNA sequence: TGTGCCAGCAGCCGAGCGGGAGGGCCTGACGAGCAGTACTTC. The chain joins TRBV2 to TRBJ2-7, with TRBD2 matching over 10 bases. CDR1 SNHLY and CDR2 FYNNEI come from the germline V gene. J was trimmed by 5 bases and V by 6 bases; bases with no gene match: 7. There are 14 residues in the CDR3.

The rearrangement links TRBV9 to TRBJ2-1; the D gene is possibly TRBD2 (5 bases). Per the germline V gene, CDR1 is SGDLS and CDR2 is YYNGEE. V was cut by 3 bases and J by 4 bases, with 17 bases left in between. The CDR3 is 16 amino acids. In nucleotides, the CDR3 is TGTGCCAGCAGCGGAGGGTCTGGGGTGGGGTACAATGAGCAGTTCTTC. This translates into CASSGGSGVGYNEQFF.

This clone was seen only once. This chain joins TRBV2 and TRBJ2-3; 9 bases are a match to TRBD1. This CDR3 is built from 14 residues. J was trimmed by 2 bases and V by 10 bases; bases with no gene match: 7. Germline CDR1 SNHLY, CDR2 FYNNEI. As DNA, the CDR3 is TGTGCCACCCCGGACAGGGGCCTCACAGATACGCAGTATTTT. This sequence encodes CATPDRGLTDTQYF.

Comment on this clone: This specimen includes other DNA sequences encoding the same CDR3. The genes are TRBV5-4 and TRBJ2-7; tentative D call: TRBD1 (6 bases). Germline loops: CDR1 SGHNT, CDR2 YYREEE (reference sequence). The CDR3 sequence is 13 residues long. Between the trimmed V and J ends, which lost 0 bases and 2 bases, there was a span of 6 bases. CDR3 sequence (DNA): TGTGCCAGCAGCTTGGGGGGGCCCTACGAGCAGTACTTC. Residues: CASSLGGPYEQYF.

The CDR3 region has the DNA TGTGCCAGCAGTTACGAGCCGGTGGATGAGCAGTTCTTC. This translates into CASSYEPVDEQFF. The chain links TRBV6-6 to TRBJ2-1; D remains ambiguous. The CDR3 loop spans 13 amino acids. Trimming cost V 2 bases and J 8 bases, with 10 bases left between them. CDR1 MNHNY and CDR2 SVGAGI come from the germline V gene (reference sequence).

This chain joins TRBV29-1 and TRBJ1-1; D gene ambiguous. Trimming left V 5 bases short and J 4 bases short, with 8 bases between. The CDR3 has 11 amino acids. CDR1 and CDR2 (germline): SQVTM, ANQGSEA. The CDR3: CSVIWGTEAFF. The CDR3 region has the DNA TGCAGCGTTATATGGGGCACTGAAGCTTTCTTT.

The J gene is TRBJ1-5, the V gene TRBV6-6, with D unresolved. The length of the CDR3 is 14 residues. V shed 5 bases and J shed 9 bases, with 17 bases lying between them. Germline V gene sequence: CDR1 MNHNY, CDR2 SVGAGI (reference sequence). The CDR3 here is CASSGMEISLPQHF. In DNA form, the CDR3 reads TGTGCCAGCAGTGGGATGGAGATATCTCTGCCCCAGCATTTT.

The chain couples TRBV7-9 to TRBJ1-1; D is possibly TRBD1 (5 bases). V lost 5 bases, J lost 0 bases, and 16 bases lay in between. This CDR3 comprises 16 residues. Germline V lookup: CDR1 SEHNR, CDR2 FQNEAQ (reference sequence). CDR3 DNA: TGTGCCAGCAGCCCCGAGACGGGACTCATGAACACTGAAGCTTTCTTT. Protein sequence: CASSPETGLMNTEAFF.

This clone was seen a single time. The chain joins TRBV6-5 to TRBJ1-2; 7 bases fit TRBD1. The germline gives CDR1 MNHEY, CDR2 SVGAGI. This CDR3 region has 14 residues. The trim removed 0 bases at V and 6 bases at J, leaving 4 bases unmatched. CDR3 in amino acids: CASSYSPRGNGYTF. CDR3 in DNA: TGTGCCAGCAGTTACTCGCCCAGGGGGAATGGCTACACCTTC.

The chain joins TRBV18 to TRBJ2-7; 8 bases line up with TRBD1. This CDR3 spans 15 amino acids. The trim removed 0 bases at V and 7 bases at J, leaving 8 bases unmatched. The V gene's germline CDR1 is KGHSH and CDR2 LQKENI. CDR3 DNA sequence: TGTGCCAGCTCACCACCGGAGGACAGGGAGTGGGAGCAGTACTTC. Protein sequence: CASSPPEDREWEQYF.

J is TRBJ1-1 and V is TRBV19; D call uncertain. Germline V CDR1 and CDR2: LNHDA, SQIVND (reference sequence). This CDR3 comprises 13 residues. Trimming stripped 3 bases from V and 7 bases from J, with 12 bases between. CDR3 nucleotides: TGTGCCAGTAGTATCAAAGGTACAGATGAAGCTTTCTTT. This translates into CASSIKGTDEAFF.

V usage is TRBV9 and J usage is TRBJ2-1, with 12 bases aligning to TRBD2. Germline V CDR1 and CDR2: SGDLS, YYNGEE. CDR3 size: 17 residues. Trimming at V came to 3 bases and at J to 7 bases, leaving 11 bases not matched to a gene. CDR3 sequence reads: CASSGRLAGVTWNEQFF. As DNA, the CDR3 is TGTGCCAGCAGCGGTCGACTAGCGGGAGTGACATGGAATGAGCAGTTCTTC.

The V and J genes are TRBV29-1 and TRBJ2-1; 15 positions match TRBD2. The germline V gene has CDR1 SQVTM and CDR2 ANQGSEA. J was trimmed by 11 bases and V by 0 bases; bases with no gene match: 2. CDR3 size: 14 residues. CDR3 amino acids: CSVEEGLAGGQQFF. The CDR3 coding sequence is TGCAGCGTTGAAGAGGGACTAGCGGGAGGACAGCAGTTCTTC.

The V and J genes are TRBV14 and TRBJ1-2, with TRBD1 identical over 9 bases. In germline, CDR1 is SGHDN, CDR2 FVKESK. This CDR3 spans 15 amino acids. With V trimmed by 1 base and J by 6 bases, 6 bases remained unmatched. The CDR3 nucleotides read TGTGCCAGCAGCCAAGTGGACAGGGGTTGGGATGGCTACACCTTC. Translating it yields CASSQVDRGWDGYTF.

The chain has TRBV5-1 and TRBJ2-1; D may be TRBD1 (5 bases). The CDR3 consists of 15 residues. The ends were cut back, 1 base at V and 6 bases at J, with 14 bases in the middle. Germline V gene data show CDR1 as SGHRS and CDR2 as YFSETQ. The CDR3 nucleotides read TGCGCCAGCAGCTTGAGCGCAGGGCGGTTCAATGAGCAGTTCTTC. It translates to CASSLSAGRFNEQFF.

The V and J genes are TRBV7-9 and TRBJ1-1; D is unresolved. Germline CDR1 SEHNR, CDR2 FQNEAQ (reference sequence). Trimming cost V 1 base and J 8 bases, with 11 bases left between them. This CDR3 has 13 residues. CDR3 sequence: CASSLVALQEAFF. The DNA of the CDR3 is TGTGCCAGCAGCTTAGTTGCTCTACAAGAAGCTTTCTTT.

V gene TRBV6-1 combines with J gene TRBJ2-7; 10 bases are a match to TRBD2. CDR1 is MNHNS, CDR2 SASEGT, per germline. The CDR3 sequence is 14 residues long. The J segment lost 3 bases and the V segment lost 6 bases, leaving 5 bases of the junction unmatched. CDR3 sequence reads: CASSLLAGGYEQYF. CDR3 nucleotides: TGTGCCAGCAGCCTCTTAGCGGGAGGCTACGAGCAGTACTTC.

This rearrangement joins TRBV27 to TRBJ2-5, with D perhaps TRBD1 (6 bases). The germline V and J ends were trimmed by 2 bases and 6 bases, with 19 bases remaining between them. The CDR3 runs 16 residues. Germline lookup yields CDR1 MNHEY and CDR2 SMNVEV (reference sequence). DNA of the CDR3: TGTGCCAGCAGTTTAATCTGGGGGCGAAATCATCAGACCCAGTACTTC. Translating gives CASSLIWGRNHQTQYF.

The V call is TRBV11-3, the J call TRBJ2-2; maybe TRBD1 (6 bases). This CDR3 is built from 15 residues. Trimming took off 5 bases at V and 2 bases at J, with 12 bases between the two ends. Germline loops: CDR1 SGHNT, CDR2 YENEEA. CDR3 protein: CASSPRTANTGELFF. CDR3 coding DNA: TGTGCCAGCAGCCCGAGGACAGCTAACACCGGGGAGCTGTTTTTT.

V gene TRBV7-9 combines with J gene TRBJ2-7; 7 bases align to TRBD1. With 2 bases clipped from V and 0 bases from J, the junction kept 10 bases outside the gene matches. Germline V gene data show CDR1 as SEHNR and CDR2 as FQNEAQ (reference sequence). This CDR3 has 17 amino acids. The CDR3 sequence is CASSLSRATGSSYEQYF. The CDR3 nucleotides are TGTGCCAGCAGCTTAAGTCGAGCGACAGGGAGCTCCTACGAGCAGTACTTC.